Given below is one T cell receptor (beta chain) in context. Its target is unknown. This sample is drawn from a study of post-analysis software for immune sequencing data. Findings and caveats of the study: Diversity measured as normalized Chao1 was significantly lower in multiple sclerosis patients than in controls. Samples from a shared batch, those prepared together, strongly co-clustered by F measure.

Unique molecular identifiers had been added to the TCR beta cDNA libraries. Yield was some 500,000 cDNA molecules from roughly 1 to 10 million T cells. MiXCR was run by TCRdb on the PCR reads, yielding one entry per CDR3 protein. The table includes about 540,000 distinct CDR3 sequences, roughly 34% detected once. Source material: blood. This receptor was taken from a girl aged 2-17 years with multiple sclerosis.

The CDR3 region is CASSYSQSNEKLFF. The CDR3 DNA is TGTGCCAGCAGTTACTCGCAGAGTAATGAAAAACTGTTTTTT. The chain has TRBV6-5 and TRBJ1-4, with unresolved D. V was pared by 0 bases and J by 4 bases, with 6 bases between. CDR1 MNHEY and CDR2 SVGAGI come from the germline V gene. This CDR3 region has 14 residues.